These 13 T cell receptor beta chains share one sample of origin, sequenced in a study of blood T cell repertoires in COVID-19. Profiled with immunoSEQ multiplex PCR; TCRdb holds only in-frame clones, not every one. The sample includes approximately 46,000 clones, 65% to 90% seen only once; the top ten take about 7.6%. Source material: peripheral blood. Source of these receptors: a human donor in a cohort sampled during active COVID-19.

This chain uses TRBV7-2 with TRBJ2-4; 9 positions agree with TRBD2. CDR1 and CDR2 (germline): SGHTA, FQGNSA. CDR3 length: 13 amino acids. V lost 3 bases and J lost 12; bases outside the gene matches: 6. CDR3 region: CASSLSSGTPQYF. CDR3 nucleotides: TGTGCCAGCAGCTTGTCTAGCGGGACCCCTCAGTACTTC.

The chain carries TRBV5-6 and TRBJ2-1; 7 bases line up with TRBD2. The V segment lost 2 bases and the J segment 15 bases; nucleotides outside the gene matches: 14. Germline CDR1 and CDR2: SGHDT and YYEEEE. The CDR3 runs to 14 residues. The chain's CDR3 is CASSLPGGSGLPFF. The CDR3 region has the DNA TGTGCCAGCAGCTTACCGGGAGGTAGTGGGCTTCCGTTCTTC. The full variable domain, with the rest looked up from reference TRBV5-6 and TRBJ2-1, is DAGVTQSPTHLIKTRGQQVTLRCSPKSGHDTVSWYQQALGQGPQFIFQYYEEEERQRGNFPDRFSGHQFPNYSSELNVNALLLGDSALYLCASSLPGGSGLPFFGPGTRLTVL.

The chain joins TRBV2 to TRBJ1-2, with 7 bases aligning to TRBD1. The CDR3 has 14 residues. Germline CDR1 is SNHLY and CDR2 is FYNNEI. Trimming removed 7 bases from V and 8 bases from J; junction bases left unmatched: 13. The CDR3 loop is CASIEGQVRGGYTF. CDR3 DNA sequence: TGTGCCAGCATAGAAGGACAGGTTAGAGGCGGCTACACCTTC.

This clone was seen only once. The V call is TRBV28, the J call TRBJ1-4, with D tentatively TRBD1 (6 bases). V was cut by 6 bases and J by 7 bases, with 12 bases left in between. Germline loops: CDR1 MDHEN, CDR2 SYDVKM. The CDR3 has 13 amino acids. The CDR3, as DNA: TGTGCCAGCAGGTCAGGGGAGGGTGAAAAACTGTTTTTT. Translated, it gives CASRSGEGEKLFF.

The CDR3 reads CSVAGTGSLGSYEQYF. DNA of the CDR3: TGCAGCGTTGCCGGGACAGGCTCCCTGGGCTCCTACGAGCAGTACTTC. The chain employs TRBV29-1 and TRBJ2-7, with 8 bases lining up with TRBD1. V lost 4 bases and J lost 0; bases outside the gene matches: 11. The germline CDR1 and CDR2 sequences are SQVTM and ANQGSEA. The CDR3 length is 16 residues.

This sequence joins TRBV28 and TRBJ1-1, with a possible D match to TRBD1 (5 bases). The V end lost 1 base, the J end lost 5 bases, and 23 bases lay between the germline ends. The CDR3 is 18 amino acids. Per the germline V gene, CDR1 is MDHEN and CDR2 is SYDVKM. The CDR3 region is CASSLYKLGLPFGTEAFF. Written as DNA, the CDR3 is TGTGCCAGCAGTTTATACAAGTTGGGGCTTCCGTTTGGGACTGAAGCTTTCTTT.

The V gene is TRBV29-1, the J gene TRBJ2-1; unclear D gene. The germline V gene encodes CDR1 SQVTM and CDR2 ANQGSEA. The CDR3 is 13 residues long. V dropped 4 bases and J dropped 0 bases, with 7 bases sitting between them. The CDR3 reads CSVVARSYNEQFF. The CDR3 region has the DNA TGCAGCGTTGTTGCGCGCTCCTACAATGAGCAGTTCTTC.

This chain joins TRBV9 and TRBJ2-2; 9 bases line up with TRBD2. Germline V gene sequence: CDR1 SGDLS, CDR2 YYNGEE. After removal of 3 bases from V and 3 bases from J, the junction contained 6 bases not matched to a gene. This CDR3 region has 16 residues. The CDR3 loop is CASSGGLASYTGELFF. CDR3 nucleotides: TGTGCCAGCAGCGGCGGACTAGCGTCGTACACCGGGGAGCTGTTTTTT.

The chain recombines TRBV6-5 with TRBJ2-7; tentative D call: TRBD2 (5 bases). From germline, CDR1 is MNHEY and CDR2 SVGAGI. This CDR3 has 13 amino acids. Trimming pared 2 bases from V and 5 bases from J, leaving 10 bases between. CDR3 region: CASSYRDGDEQYF. CDR3 nucleotide sequence: TGTGCCAGCAGTTACCGAGACGGGGACGAGCAGTACTTC.

This chain uses TRBV2 with TRBJ2-3, with no clear D. CDR3 length: 12 residues. Germline CDR1 and CDR2: SNHLY and FYNNEI. V was trimmed by 7 bases and J by 2 bases, leaving 7 bases between them. In DNA, the CDR3 is TGTGCCAGCAAAGAGTACACAGATACGCAGTATTTT. Translating gives CASKEYTDTQYF.

V and J are TRBV4-2 and TRBJ2-1; TRBD2 matches at 10 bases. The CDR3 has 16 residues. V lost 1 base and J lost 5; bases outside the gene matches: 5. From germline, CDR1 is LGHNA and CDR2 YNFKEQ. CDR3 sequence: CASSQVRAGGHNEQFF. CDR3 DNA sequence: TGTGCCAGCAGCCAAGTTCGAGCGGGAGGGCACAATGAGCAGTTCTTC.

The chain couples TRBV7-2 to TRBJ2-7; 11 bases are shared with TRBD2. The CDR3 consists of 15 residues. V lost 7 bases to trimming and J lost 2 bases; unmatched junction nucleotides: 7. The germline gives CDR1 SGHTA, CDR2 FQGNSA. CDR3 in amino acids: CASTMTSGAPYEQYF. CDR3 DNA sequence: TGTGCCAGCACCATGACTAGCGGGGCGCCCTACGAGCAGTACTTC. The whole variable domain, filled in from reference TRBV7-2 and TRBJ2-7, reads GAGVSQSPSNKVTEKGKDVELRCDPISGHTALYWYRQSLGQGLEFLIYFQGNSAPDKSGLPSDRFSAERTGGSVSTLTIQRTQQEDSAVYLCASTMTSGAPYEQYFGPGTRLTVT.

The chain has TRBV2 and TRBJ2-5; D is possibly TRBD2 (5 bases). V lost 9 bases, J lost 4 bases, and 15 bases lay in between. The CDR3 loop spans 13 amino acids. Germline assignment: CDR1 SNHLY and CDR2 FYNNEI. The CDR3 DNA reads as TGTGCCAGAACTCCCAGAGGAGGAGAGACCCAGTACTTC. Translating gives CARTPRGGETQYF.